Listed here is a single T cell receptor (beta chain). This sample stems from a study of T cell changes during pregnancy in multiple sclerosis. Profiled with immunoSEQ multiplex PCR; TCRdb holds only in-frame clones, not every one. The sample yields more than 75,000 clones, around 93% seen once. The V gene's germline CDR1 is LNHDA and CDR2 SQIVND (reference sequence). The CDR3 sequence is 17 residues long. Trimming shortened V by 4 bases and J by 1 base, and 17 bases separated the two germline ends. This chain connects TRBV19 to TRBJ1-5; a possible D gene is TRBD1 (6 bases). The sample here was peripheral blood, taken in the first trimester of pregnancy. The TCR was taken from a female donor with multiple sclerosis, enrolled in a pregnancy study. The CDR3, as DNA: TGTGCCAGTAGTACGCCGGTACAGGGTATGAGCAATCAGCCCCAGCATTTT. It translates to CASSTPVQGMSNQPQHF.